The 23 T cell receptor beta chains below were found in one sample sequenced in a study of T cell responses to AZD1222 COVID-19 vaccine. TCRdb's copy holds only in-frame clones and misses some; the assay was immunoSEQ multiplex PCR. This sample yields about 150,000 clones, of which approximately 91% are seen a single time; around 1.5% belongs to the top ten. Sequencing used peripheral blood, obtained 28 days after the second AZD1222 dose. These receptor sequences come from an adult who received the AZD1222 COVID-19 vaccine.

The chain carries TRBV2 and TRBJ1-6, with TRBD1 matching over 11 bases. With V trimmed by 4 bases and J by 9 bases, 5 bases remained unmatched. The CDR3 is 15 amino acids. Germline V lookup: CDR1 SNHLY, CDR2 FYNNEI. The CDR3 nucleotides read TGTGCCAGCAGTGGGACAGGGGGCACTGGTTCACCCCTCCACTTT. It specifies CASSGTGGTGSPLHF.

The CDR3 here is CASSYSNFEGRFF. The CDR3 DNA is TGTGCCAGCAGTTACTCGAATTTTGAGGGCCGGTTCTTC. This sequence joins TRBV6-5 and TRBJ2-1, with D possibly TRBD2 on 5 matching bases. Germline loops: CDR1 MNHEY, CDR2 SVGAGI. The length of the CDR3 is 13 residues. V lost 0 bases, J lost 15 bases, and 15 bases lay in between.

In DNA, the CDR3 is TGTGCCAGCAGTCCTACTAACGGACCGCCGGATCGCTACACCTTC. Translating it yields CASSPTNGPPDRYTF. The rearrangement links TRBV25-1 to TRBJ1-2; D is unclear. With 5 bases removed from V and 9 bases from J, the gap between germline ends came to 22 bases. CDR1 MGHDK and CDR2 SYGVNS come from the germline V gene. The CDR3 is made up of 15 amino acids.

The chain has TRBV30 and TRBJ1-5; D perhaps matches TRBD1 (5 bases). Trimming stripped 0 bases from V and 5 bases from J, with 14 bases between. The CDR3 covers 15 residues. In germline, CDR1 is GTSNPN, CDR2 SVGIG (reference sequence). CDR3 residues: CAWSVKGLRYQPQHF. The CDR3 bases are TGTGCCTGGAGTGTGAAGGGGTTGCGATATCAGCCCCAGCATTTT.

This clone has a single count. V is TRBV28 and J is TRBJ1-1; TRBD1 matches at 8 bases. Germline V gene lookup returns CDR1 MDHEN and CDR2 SYDVKM. The V and J ends lost 6 bases and 4 bases, in that order; junction bases with no gene match: 7. The CDR3 sequence is 14 residues long. The CDR3 here is CASSPGGEGTEAFF. The DNA of the CDR3 is TGTGCCAGCAGCCCAGGGGGCGAGGGCACTGAAGCTTTCTTT. Combining the CDR3 with reference TRBV28 and TRBJ1-1 gives the whole variable domain DVKVTQSSRYLVKRTGEKVFLECVQDMDHENMFWYRQDPGLGLRLIYFSYDVKMKEKGDIPEGYSVSREKKERFSLILESASTNQTSMYLCASSPGGEGTEAFFGQGTRLTVV.

In DNA, the CDR3 is TGTGCCACCAGCAGAGATACTTCCAGGACCGGGGAGCTGTTTTTT. As protein: CATSRDTSRTGELFF. The V and J genes are TRBV15 and TRBJ2-2; D is unclear. CDR3 length: 15 amino acids. Trimming took 0 bases from V and 5 from J, leaving 10 bases between them. Per germline, CDR1 LNHNV and CDR2 YYDKDF (reference sequence).

CDR3 region: CATSRYGTYGYTF. The CDR3 DNA sequence: TGTGCCACCAGCCGTTACGGGACATATGGCTACACCTTC. The rearrangement joins TRBV15 to TRBJ1-2, with D perhaps TRBD1 (6 bases). This CDR3 is 13 amino acids long. The V gene's germline CDR1 is LNHNV and CDR2 YYDKDF (reference sequence). Deletions cut 5 bases from V and 5 bases from J, with 12 bases between.

The V call is TRBV15, the J call TRBJ2-3; 12 bases are a match to TRBD2. Germline V gene data show CDR1 as LNHNV and CDR2 as YYDKDF (reference sequence). The CDR3 has 17 residues. V trimming: 2 bases; J trimming: 4 bases; junction bases outside the gene matches: 7. The CDR3 DNA sequence: TGTGCCACCAGCAGATGGACTAGCGGGGAGGGGGCAGATACGCAGTATTTT. Protein sequence: CATSRWTSGEGADTQYF. Using reference TRBV15 and TRBJ2-3 for the parts outside the CDR3, the full variable domain is DAMVIQNPRYQVTQFGKPVTLSCSQTLNHNVMYWYQQKSSQAPKLLFHYYDKDFNNEADTPDNFQSRRPNTSFCFLDIRSPGLGDTAMYLCATSRWTSGEGADTQYFGPGTRLTVL.

The J gene is TRBJ1-1, the V gene TRBV2; D perhaps matches TRBD1 (5 bases). V lost 8 bases and J lost 4, with 14 bases in between. The CDR3 totals 13 residues. Germline V gene sequence: CDR1 SNHLY, CDR2 FYNNEI. The chain's CDR3 is CASYGRGATEAFF. As DNA, the CDR3 is TGTGCCAGCTATGGGCGAGGGGCCACTGAAGCTTTCTTT.

The CDR3 DNA reads TGTGCCACAAGGGGCTACAATGAGCAGTTCTTC. Its protein is CATRGYNEQFF. J is TRBJ2-1 and V is TRBV24-1, with D possibly being TRBD1 (5 bases). Germline-derived CDR1 and CDR2 are KGHDR and SFDVKD. The CDR3 spans 11 residues. Trimming took off 10 bases at V and 3 bases at J, with 6 bases between the two ends.

The chain recombines TRBV7-9 with TRBJ2-2; 8 bases line up with TRBD2. In germline, CDR1 is SEHNR, CDR2 FQNEAQ (reference sequence). The CDR3 has 16 residues. The J segment lost 0 bases and the V segment lost 5 bases, leaving 5 bases of the junction unmatched. The DNA of the CDR3 is TGTGCCAGCAGCCCCCGGGGGGGGGCGAACACCGGGGAGCTGTTTTTT. This translates into CASSPRGGANTGELFF.

The rearrangement joins TRBV5-1 to TRBJ1-2; D ambiguous. V was shortened by 2 bases and J by 8 bases, with 13 bases between the two germline ends. The CDR3 loop spans 13 amino acids. Germline lookup yields CDR1 SGHRS and CDR2 YFSETQ. The CDR3 coding sequence is TGCGCCAGCAGCTTCGGGCAAGTGGAAGGCTACACCTTC. The encoded protein is CASSFGQVEGYTF.

V gene TRBV15 combines with J gene TRBJ2-7; no firm D call. Germline assignment: CDR1 LNHNV and CDR2 YYDKDF (reference sequence). The CDR3 length is 14 residues. The V end lost 3 bases, the J end lost 7 bases, and 16 bases lay between the germline ends. The CDR3 DNA sequence: TGTGCCACCAGCAGCCGGGCCACCTTCACGGAGCAGTACTTC. This sequence encodes CATSSRATFTEQYF. The whole variable domain, filled in from reference TRBV15 and TRBJ2-7, reads DAMVIQNPRYQVTQFGKPVTLSCSQTLNHNVMYWYQQKSSQAPKLLFHYYDKDFNNEADTPDNFQSRRPNTSFCFLDIRSPGLGDTAMYLCATSSRATFTEQYFGPGTRLTVT.

This chain links TRBV6-5 with TRBJ1-5, with D uncertain. This CDR3 comprises 15 residues. Germline CDR1 and CDR2: MNHEY and SVGAGI. The V end was cut by 5 bases, the J end by 0 bases, with 11 bases between. The CDR3 sequence: CASSTGRNSNQPQHF. The CDR3, as DNA: TGTGCCAGCAGTACGGGCCGAAATAGCAATCAGCCCCAGCATTTT.

The chain joins TRBV28 to TRBJ1-5; D unresolved. V was trimmed by 2 bases and J by 0 bases, leaving 14 bases between them. The length of the CDR3 is 17 residues. Germline V gives CDR1 MDHEN, CDR2 SYDVKM. In DNA, the CDR3 is TGTGCCAGCAGTTTAGTCCCAGGCCAGTATAGCAATCAGCCCCAGCATTTT. Translating gives CASSLVPGQYSNQPQHF.

The rearrangement joins TRBV14 to TRBJ1-3; TRBD1 matches 11 bases. From germline, CDR1 is SGHDN and CDR2 FVKESK. The CDR3 contains 16 residues. After removal of 4 bases from V and 3 bases from J, the junction contained 5 bases not matched to a gene. CDR3 nucleotide sequence: TGTGCCAGCAGCCTACGCGGGACAGGGGGTGGAAACACCATATATTTT. It translates to CASSLRGTGGGNTIYF.

The chain couples TRBV5-1 to TRBJ1-2, with a possible D match to TRBD1 (5 bases). The CDR3 extends over 14 amino acids. Germline CDR1 is SGHRS and CDR2 is YFSETQ. Trimming shortened V by 0 bases and J by 5 bases, and 11 bases separated the two germline ends. This chain's CDR3 is CASSLGDGAYGYTF. The CDR3 region has the DNA TGCGCCAGCAGCTTGGGGGACGGTGCTTATGGCTACACCTTC.

The J gene is TRBJ1-4, the V gene TRBV5-1, with TRBD1 matching over 7 bases. The germline CDR1 and CDR2 sequences are SGHRS and YFSETQ. V shed 4 bases, J shed 5 bases, and the junction held 8 bases outside the gene matches. This CDR3 comprises 15 residues. In DNA, the CDR3 is TGCGCCAGCAGCCTAACAGGGGTCGAAAATGAAAAACTGTTTTTT. Amino acid sequence: CASSLTGVENEKLFF.

DNA for the CDR3: TGTGCCACCAGCAGAGATCGGGGCGAGAATCAGCCCCAGCATTTT. As protein: CATSRDRGENQPQHF. The chain joins TRBV15 to TRBJ1-5; tentatively, D is TRBD1 (5 bases). Germline-derived CDR1 and CDR2 are LNHNV and YYDKDF (reference sequence). The CDR3 has 15 residues. V was cut by 0 bases and J by 4 bases, with 10 bases left in between.

This clone has a single count. The chain is built from TRBV19 and TRBJ2-7, with D perhaps matching TRBD1 (5 bases). Germline V CDR1 and CDR2: LNHDA, SQIVND (reference sequence). The CDR3 has 13 residues. The ends were cut back, 3 bases at V and 12 bases at J, with 18 bases in the middle. CDR3 DNA sequence: TGTGCCAGTAGTATGGGGCCGACGGCGAAGTGGTACTTC. This gives the protein CASSMGPTAKWYF.

This chain uses TRBV4-2 with TRBJ2-1; 14 bases match TRBD2. J gave up 10 bases and V 4 bases, and 9 bases lay outside the gene matches. This CDR3 is built from 16 residues. Per germline, CDR1 LGHNA and CDR2 YNFKEQ. CDR3 sequence (DNA): TGTGCCAGCAGCCCCAGGGGACTAGCGGGGGCTGAAGAGCAGTTCTTC. Translation: CASSPRGLAGAEEQFF.

This clone was seen just once. This rearrangement joins TRBV4-1 to TRBJ1-4, with a weak D call TRBD1 (5 bases). V was pared by 1 base and J by 7 bases, with 10 bases between. Germline V gene sequence: CDR1 MGHRA, CDR2 YSYEKL. This CDR3 region has 14 residues. The CDR3 sequence is CASSQAPGGEKLFF. The CDR3 coding sequence is TGCGCCAGCAGCCAAGCCCCCGGGGGTGAAAAACTGTTTTTT.

The chain carries TRBV7-2 and TRBJ2-2; D is ambiguous. From germline, CDR1 is SGHTA and CDR2 FQGNSA. With 1 base removed from V and 8 bases from J, the gap between germline ends came to 8 bases. This CDR3 spans 13 amino acids. The CDR3 sequence is CASSLVGRGELFF. The CDR3 bases are TGTGCCAGCAGCTTAGTCGGACGGGGGGAGCTGTTTTTT.